This entry lists 8 T cell receptor beta chains sequenced from one sample in a study of neurological immune-mediated disorders. TCRdb re-derived calls from the 5' RACE reads in MiXCR, one entry per CDR3 protein. This sample yields about 14,000 distinct CDR3 sequences, of which 13% are seen a single time; 41% belongs to the top ten. Specimen: CD8+ T cells from blood. These receptors all come from a female donor with HTLV-1-associated myelopathy (HAM/TSP).

Sample share makes this clonotype large (0.1 to 1%). V usage is TRBV28 and J usage is TRBJ2-2; 8 positions match TRBD1. This CDR3 spans 15 amino acids. Looked up from germline, CDR1 is MDHEN and CDR2 is SYDVKM. V was pared by 2 bases and J by 3 bases, with 2 bases of the junction left unmatched. The CDR3: CASSLTTGDTGELFF. CDR3 sequence (DNA): TGTGCCAGCAGTTTAACGACAGGGGACACCGGGGAGCTGTTTTTT.

In this sample, this clonotype turned up many times. The V and J genes are TRBV28 and TRBJ1-1, with TRBD1 matching over 8 bases. Germline-derived CDR1 and CDR2 are MDHEN and SYDVKM. The CDR3 runs to 17 residues. V gave up 6 bases and J gave up 0 bases; unmatched junction bases: 12. CDR3 sequence reads: CASSFMGSGQVNTEAFF. Here the CDR3 DNA reads TGTGCCAGCAGCTTTATGGGATCGGGACAGGTGAACACTGAAGCTTTCTTT.

This clonotype came up many times. The chain employs TRBV5-1 and TRBJ2-1; D not resolved. Germline-derived CDR1 and CDR2 are SGHRS and YFSETQ. Deletions cut 1 base from V and 1 base from J, with 3 bases between. CDR3 length: 13 residues. This chain's CDR3 is CASSLSSYNEQFF. In nucleotides, the CDR3 is TGCGCCAGCAGCTTGAGTTCCTACAATGAGCAGTTCTTC.

This clonotype was observed at least ten times. This chain uses TRBV5-5 with TRBJ1-5, with TRBD1 matching 10 bases. Germline V gene lookup returns CDR1 SGHKS and CDR2 YYEKEE (reference sequence). Unmatched junction bases numbered 5, after V lost 4 bases and J lost 4 bases. The CDR3 has 15 amino acids. CDR3 protein: CASSERTGGNQPQHF. The CDR3 region has the DNA TGTGCCAGCAGCGAGAGGACAGGGGGAAATCAGCCCCAGCATTTT.

The chain has TRBV20-1 and TRBJ2-3; 8 positions match TRBD2. CDR1 and CDR2 from the germline V gene are DFQATT and SNEGSKA (reference sequence). The CDR3 is 14 amino acids. After removal of 3 bases from V and 8 bases from J, the junction contained 10 bases not matched to a gene. The CDR3 here is CSARGLGAGATQYF. In DNA, the CDR3 is TGCAGTGCTAGGGGACTAGGGGCCGGGGCTACGCAGTATTTT.

In its sample, this clonotype was seen many times. The chain employs TRBV29-1 and TRBJ2-1; 12 nucleotides align to TRBD2. The germline CDR1 and CDR2 sequences are SQVTM and ANQGSEA. The V and J ends lost 5 bases and 4 bases, in that order; junction bases with no gene match: 3. The CDR3 loop spans 14 amino acids. CDR3 coding DNA: TGCAGCGTTAGAGGACTAGCGGGATACAATGAGCAGTTCTTC. As protein: CSVRGLAGYNEQFF.

In this sample, this clonotype turned up many times. This chain links TRBV7-2 with TRBJ2-3; possible D gene TRBD2, 6 bases. V lost 2 bases and J 3 bases, leaving 9 bases between the germline ends. The CDR3 is 14 amino acids. The germline gives CDR1 SGHTA, CDR2 FQGNSA. CDR3 coding DNA: TGTGCCAGCAGCTTATGGGGGGTAACAGATACGCAGTATTTT. Translating gives CASSLWGVTDTQYF.

This clonotype was found many times. The chain is built from TRBV7-6 and TRBJ2-7; 10 bases fit TRBD2. CDR1 is SGHVS and CDR2 is FNYEAQ in the germline V gene. V was clipped by 4 bases and J by 3 bases; unmatched bases: 6. CDR3 length equals 15 residues. The CDR3 region has the DNA TGTGCCAGCAGCTCAGCGACTAGCGGGTACTACGAGCAGTACTTC. Its protein product is CASSSATSGYYEQYF. The whole variable domain, filled in from reference TRBV7-6 and TRBJ2-7, reads GAGVSQSPRYKVTKRGQDVALRCDPISGHVSLYWYRQALGQGPEFLTYFNYEAQQDKSGLPNDRFSAERPEGSISTLTIQRTEQRDSAMYRCASSSATSGYYEQYFGPGTRLTVT.